Listed below are T cell receptor beta chains from one sample, sequenced in a study of shared clonotypes between healthy human individuals. The method was immunoSEQ multiplex PCR; TCRdb's version includes in-frame clones alone and lacks a portion of them. The sample contains some 580,000 clones, around 97% of which appear only once. Sequencing was performed on naive CD4+ T cells sorted from blood. The receptors shown here come from a woman under 40 in good health. CDR3s include the opening cysteine and the closing phenylalanine or tryptophan. The D gene is left open where the match is weak. Clone size is not always given. Where it is, it says once, few, many or a class for expanded clones.

>TRBV29-1|.|TRBD2|TRBJ2-3
CSVRSGRAPDTQYF
TGCAGCGTTCGAAGCGGGAGGGCCCCAGATACGCAGTATTTT
>TRBV18|once|TRBD1|TRBJ1-4
CASSPAFGGGEKLFF
TGTGCCAGCTCACCGGCTTTTGGAGGGGGCGAAAAACTGTTTTTT
>TRBV28|.|TRBD1|TRBJ1-5
CASSLPSLRGRPSNQPQHF
TGTGCCAGCAGTTTACCGAGCCTCAGGGGGCGGCCTAGCAATCAGCCCCAGCATTTT
>TRBV6-1|.|TRBD2|TRBJ2-2
CASSVGLAKTGELFF
TGTGCCAGCAGTGTCGGACTAGCTAAGACCGGGGAGCTGTTTTTT
>TRBV9|once|.|TRBJ1-3
CAYNRGNTIYF
TGTGCCTATAACAGGGGAAACACCATATATTTT
>TRBV12-5|.|TRBD1|TRBJ2-7
CASGPPGQFTYEQYF
TGTGCTAGTGGACCTCCGGGACAGTTTACCTACGAGCAGTACTTC
>TRBV7-2|.|.|TRBJ2-7
CASSLTGGIYEQYF
TGTGCCAGCAGCTTAACGGGCGGGATCTACGAGCAGTACTTC
>TRBV6-5|.|TRBD2|TRBJ2-1
CASRRTSADYNEQFF
TGTGCCAGCAGACGTACTAGCGCAGATTACAATGAGCAGTTCTTC
>TRBV18|.|.|TRBJ1-1
CASSYRTQNTEAFF
TGTGCCAGCTCATATCGGACACAGAACACTGAAGCTTTCTTT
>TRBV2|.|.|TRBJ1-2
CASWGVSEGYTF
TGTGCCTCCTGGGGGGTATCGGAAGGCTACACCTTC
>TRBV28|.|TRBD2|TRBJ2-7
CASRPLLAGAYEQYF
TGTGCCAGCAGGCCCTTACTAGCGGGAGCCTACGAGCAGTACTTC
>TRBV27|.|.|TRBJ2-7
CASSLLGHYEQYF
TGTGCCAGCAGTTTACTAGGACATTACGAGCAGTACTTC
>TRBV5-1|.|TRBD2|TRBJ2-5
CASSLAPITGGAETQYF
TGCGCCAGCAGCTTGGCCCCTATAACGGGAGGCGCGGAGACCCAGTACTTC
>TRBV7-2|once|.|TRBJ2-1
CASSPGWGAPRRFF
TGTGCCAGCAGCCCCGGGTGGGGCGCACCACGGCGGTTCTTC
>TRBV4-1|once|.|TRBJ2-1
CASSFIQGDEQFF
TGCGCCAGCAGTTTCATACAGGGCGATGAGCAGTTCTTC
>TRBV7-9|.|TRBD2|TRBJ2-7
CASSPTSGRPSFYEQYF
TGTGCCAGCAGCCCGACTAGCGGGAGGCCATCCTTCTACGAGCAGTACTTC
>TRBV12-5|.|.|TRBJ1-1
CASGVGPFGAFF
TGTGCTAGTGGTGTGGGGCCATTCGGGGCTTTCTTT
>TRBV10-3|.|.|TRBJ2-5
CAISSGETQYF
TGTGCCATCAGCTCGGGGGAGACCCAGTACTTC
>TRBV6-4|once|TRBD2|TRBJ2-7
CASSVVGGLDEQYF
TGTGCCAGCAGTGTTGTGGGAGGGCTGGACGAGCAGTACTTC
>TRBV28|.|.|TRBJ1-2
CASSSPGQRYGYTF
TGTGCCAGCAGTTCTCCGGGGCAAAGATATGGCTACACCTTC
>TRBV18|once|.|TRBJ1-2
CASSADGNNYGYTF
TGTGCCAGCTCAGCGGACGGAAACAACTATGGCTACACCTTC
>TRBV6-4|.|.|TRBJ2-2
CASSRMMGSTGELFF
TGTGCCAGCAGCCGGATGATGGGTTCCACCGGGGAGCTGTTTTTT
>TRBV5-4|.|TRBD2|TRBJ2-3
CASSGGSSYTQYF
TGTGCCAGCAGCGGCGGGAGTAGTTATACGCAGTATTTT
>TRBV5-1|.|.|TRBJ2-1
CASSLDSGSYNEQFF
TGCGCCAGCAGCTTGGACAGTGGATCCTACAATGAGCAGTTCTTC
>TRBV5-6|.|.|TRBJ1-1
CASSLRGGNTEAFF
TGTGCCAGCAGCTTAAGGGGAGGAAACACTGAAGCTTTCTTT
>TRBV5-1|.|TRBD1|TRBJ2-1
CASSLGQGGLNEQFF
TGCGCCAGCAGCTTGGGACAGGGGGGCTTGAATGAGCAGTTCTTC
>TRBV2|.|TRBD1|TRBJ1-5
CASKRQGGSQPQHF
TGTGCCAGCAAACGACAGGGTGGTAGCCAGCCCCAGCATTTT
>TRBV5-3|.|.|TRBJ2-6
CARSWALSGANVLTF
TGTGCCAGAAGCTGGGCCCTCTCTGGGGCCAACGTCCTGACTTTC
>TRBV28|.|.|TRBJ2-3
CASSQGGDNTDTQYF
TGTGCCAGCAGCCAGGGGGGCGATAACACAGATACGCAGTATTTT
>TRBV4-2|.|.|TRBJ2-7
CASSQVGFSYEQYF
TGTGCCAGCAGCCAAGTAGGCTTTTCCTACGAGCAGTACTTC
>TRBV6-5|.|.|TRBJ2-3
CASSYGGPQYF
TGTGCCAGCAGTTACGGCGGGCCGCAGTATTTT
>TRBV2|.|TRBD1|TRBJ2-6
CASRAGQGATGANVLTF
TGTGCCAGCAGAGCGGGACAGGGGGCGACCGGGGCCAACGTCCTGACTTTC
>TRBV7-2|once|TRBD2|TRBJ2-1
CASSSSGSYNNEQFF
TGTGCCAGCAGCTCCAGCGGGAGTTACAACAATGAGCAGTTCTTC
>TRBV29-1|.|TRBD1|TRBJ2-3
CSSGPGQGTDTQYF
TGCAGCTCCGGACCGGGACAGGGCACAGATACGCAGTATTTT
>TRBV29-1|.|.|TRBJ2-1
CSVEAGSSYNEQFF
TGCAGCGTTGAAGCCGGCAGCTCCTACAATGAGCAGTTCTTC
>TRBV28|.|TRBD1|TRBJ1-2
CASSPPTGGYGYTF
TGTGCCAGCAGCCCTCCCACAGGGGGCTATGGCTACACCTTC
>TRBV5-1|.|.|TRBJ2-1
CASSLGGLRSYNEQFF
TGCGCCAGCAGCTTGGGGGGCTTGCGTTCCTACAATGAGCAGTTCTTC
>TRBV18|.|.|TRBJ2-7
CASSPKGLASYEQYF
TGTGCCAGCTCACCAAAGGGACTTGCCTCCTACGAGCAGTACTTC
>TRBV28|.|.|TRBJ1-1
CASSESRVNTEAFF
TGTGCCAGCAGTGAATCTCGCGTGAACACTGAAGCTTTCTTT
>TRBV13|once|.|TRBJ2-2
CASSLRGTNTGELFF
TGTGCCAGCAGCTTACGCGGAACGAACACCGGGGAGCTGTTTTTT
>TRBV28|.|.|TRBJ1-2
CASSLDIQSGGYTF
TGTGCCAGCAGCCTGGACATTCAGTCCGGTGGCTACACCTTC
>TRBV4-1|.|.|TRBJ1-3
CASSQVFQGSSGNTIYF
TGCGCCAGCAGCCAAGTTTTCCAGGGGAGCTCTGGAAACACCATATATTTT
>TRBV6-5|.|TRBD2|TRBJ2-5
CASSYFGSGGDETQYF
TGTGCCAGCAGTTACTTCGGGTCGGGAGGTGACGAGACCCAGTACTTC
>TRBV11-1|.|.|TRBJ2-7
CASTTRVGGEQYF
TGTGCCAGCACCACCAGGGTTGGAGGCGAGCAGTACTTC
>TRBV6-5|.|.|TRBJ2-1
CASSGRDPSYNEQFF
TGTGCCAGCAGTGGGCGCGATCCATCCTACAATGAGCAGTTCTTC
>TRBV28|.|.|TRBJ2-5
CASSLGVGVQETQYF
TGTGCCAGCAGTTTAGGTGTGGGTGTTCAAGAGACCCAGTACTTC
>TRBV6-6|.|.|TRBJ2-5
CASSYVRPGETQYF
TGTGCCAGCAGTTACGTCCGGCCGGGTGAGACCCAGTACTTC
>TRBV7-9|.|TRBD2|TRBJ2-5
CASSLEASGATQYF
TGTGCCAGCAGCTTAGAGGCTAGCGGGGCGACCCAGTACTTC